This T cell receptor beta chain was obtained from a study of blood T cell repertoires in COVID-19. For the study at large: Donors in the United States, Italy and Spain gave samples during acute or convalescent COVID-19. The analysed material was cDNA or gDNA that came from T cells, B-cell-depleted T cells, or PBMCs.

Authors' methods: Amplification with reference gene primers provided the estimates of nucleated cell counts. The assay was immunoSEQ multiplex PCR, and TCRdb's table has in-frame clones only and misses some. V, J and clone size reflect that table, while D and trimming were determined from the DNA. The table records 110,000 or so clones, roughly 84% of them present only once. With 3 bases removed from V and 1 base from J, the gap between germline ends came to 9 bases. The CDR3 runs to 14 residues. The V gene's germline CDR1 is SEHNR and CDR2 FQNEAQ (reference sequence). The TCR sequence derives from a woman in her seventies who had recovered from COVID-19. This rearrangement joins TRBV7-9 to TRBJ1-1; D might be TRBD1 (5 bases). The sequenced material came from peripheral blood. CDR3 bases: TGTGCCAGCAGCTTTGACAGCAGGAACACTGAAGCTTTCTTT. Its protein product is CASSFDSRNTEAFF.